This TCR beta chain was sequenced in a study of a mutant IDH1 vaccine in newly diagnosed glioma. Worth noting for this clone: Its antigen is unidentified.

The method was immunoSEQ multiplex PCR; TCRdb's version includes in-frame clones alone and lacks a portion of them. The sample comprises 35,000 to 50,000 clones, approximately 92% of which are singletons, and roughly 2.3% rests with the top ten. Indicated time point: week 35, safety follow-up. Vaccination used 300 ug of mutant IDH1 20-mer peptide per dose, with topical imiquimod. This specimen was PBMCs, taken from a glioma patient whose treatment included an IDH1 peptide vaccine. The clonotype was recovered from a man aged 45-65 years with glioma.

The CDR3 loop reads CASSVGFGTSTDTQYF. CDR3 bases: TGTGCCAGCAGCGTAGGGTTCGGGACTAGCACAGATACGCAGTATTTT. This chain joins TRBV9 and TRBJ2-3, with a weak D call TRBD2 (6 bases). The CDR3 length is 16 residues. CDR1 is SGDLS and CDR2 is YYNGEE in the germline V gene. Trimming shortened V by 0 bases and J by 0 bases, and 11 bases separated the two germline ends.